This TCR beta chain was identified during a study of cytomegalovirus exposure and HLA in healthy donors. Study observations and caveats: Using the classifier, cytomegalovirus status was reportedly diagnosed with high specificity and sensitivity. Upon later analysis, HLA-associated TCR beta chains proved more clonally expanded than other, equally common chains. As was reported, the HLA-A and HLA-B alleles of most subjects were accurately predicted from TCR beta sequences.

Remarks on this clone: Its cognate antigen is unknown.

The PCR employed 60 Vbeta primers together with 13 Jbeta primers. Sequencing used immunoSEQ multiplex PCR; TCRdb keeps in-frame clones, though not all of them. This repertoire includes 100,000 to 150,000 clones. Germline V gene lookup returns CDR1 LGHNT and CDR2 FRNRAP. Trimming cost V 2 bases and J 4 bases; bases outside gene matches: 7. This CDR3 has 16 residues. This TCR was recovered from a man between 18 and 29 years old in good health and CMV-seronegative. Material for sequencing was PBMCs. The chain employs TRBV12-5 and TRBJ2-7, with TRBD1 matching 11 bases. The CDR3 here is CASGLTRDRGSYEQYF. The CDR3 DNA follows: TGTGCTAGTGGTTTGACTCGGGACAGGGGGTCGTACGAGCAGTACTTC.